Shown below are 23 T cell receptor beta chains from a single sample sequenced in a study of blood T cell repertoires in COVID-19. Measured with immunoSEQ multiplex PCR; TCRdb has only the in-frame clones, and not every one. The sample consists of roughly 250,000 clones, 80% to 85% of them appearing once. Sequencing input: peripheral blood. The receptors derive from a person between 70 and 80 years old with COVID-19, enrolled during active disease.

This clone was counted once. This chain links TRBV7-8 with TRBJ2-1, with TRBD1 matching 8 bases. V lost 5 bases and J lost 8; bases outside the gene matches: 8. The V gene's germline CDR1 is SGHVS and CDR2 FQNEAQ. CDR3 length: 14 amino acids. CDR3 sequence (DNA): TGTGCCAGCAGCGTATTCAGGGGGCGGGATGAGCAGTTCTTC. The encoded protein is CASSVFRGRDEQFF. The full variable domain, completed using reference TRBV7-8 and TRBJ2-1, is GAGVSQSPRYKVAKRGQDVALRCDPISGHVSLFWYQQALGQGPEFLTYFQNEAQLDKSGLPSDRFFAERPEGSVSTLKIQRTQQEDSAVYLCASSVFRGRDEQFFGPGTRLTVL.

V gene TRBV29-1 combines with J gene TRBJ2-7, with TRBD2 matching over 10 bases. Germline-derived CDR1 and CDR2 are SQVTM and ANQGSEA. The CDR3 has 14 amino acids. The trim removed 4 bases at V and 6 bases at J, leaving 9 bases unmatched. The CDR3, as DNA: TGCAGCGTTGGATCGAGCGGGAGGGCCGCCGAGCAGTACTTC. Translated, it gives CSVGSSGRAAEQYF.

This sequence joins TRBV21-1 and TRBJ1-5; the table's D call, TRBD1, was not checked against the DNA. TRBV21-1 is tagged as a pseudogene. The CDR3 is 15 residues long. CDR3 amino acids: CASSDPGQKNQPQHF. DNA of the CDR3: TGTGCCAGCAGCGACCCGGGACAGAAGAATCAGCCCCAGCATTTT.

The rearrangement uses TRBV21-1 and TRBJ2-7; the table's D call of TRBD2 was not tested on the DNA. TRBV21-1 is annotated as a pseudogene. The CDR3 length is 14 residues. CDR3 bases: TGTGCCAGCAGCGCGGGGGACGACAACTACGAGCAGTACTTC. This codes for CASSAGDDNYEQYF.

The chain links TRBV13 to TRBJ2-7, with TRBD2 matching over 8 bases. The CDR3 length is 13 residues. V was pared by 10 bases and J by 7 bases, with 12 bases of the junction left unmatched. The germline V gene has CDR1 PRHDT and CDR2 FYEKMQ (reference sequence). The CDR3: CANSNRGGGEQYF. The CDR3 nucleotides read TGTGCCAACTCAAATCGGGGGGGTGGAGAGCAGTACTTC.

This clone was observed a few times. This chain joins TRBV19 and TRBJ1-4, with a weak D call TRBD1 (6 bases). The CDR3 loop spans 14 amino acids. Germline assignment: CDR1 LNHDA and CDR2 SQIVND (reference sequence). V shed 6 bases and J shed 4 bases, with 12 bases lying between them. The CDR3 region has the DNA TGTGCCAGTAGATTACAGGGTAATAATGAAAAACTGTTTTTT. This codes for CASRLQGNNEKLFF.

This chain uses TRBV6-5 with TRBJ1-1; D gene unclear. CDR1 MNHEY and CDR2 SVGAGI come from the germline V gene. V was shortened by 2 bases and J by 8 bases, with 15 bases between the two germline ends. CDR3 length: 14 amino acids. CDR3 loop: CASSYGSDPSEAFF. The CDR3 bases are TGTGCCAGCAGTTACGGGAGCGATCCCTCCGAAGCTTTCTTT.

This rearrangement joins TRBV18 to TRBJ1-1, with 9 bases fitting TRBD1. Germline loops: CDR1 KGHSH, CDR2 LQKENI. J lost 4 bases, V lost 4 bases, and 7 bases had no gene match. CDR3 size: 15 residues. The CDR3 spells CASSQTGQGGTEAFF. CDR3 coding DNA: TGTGCCAGCTCACAAACGGGACAGGGAGGCACTGAAGCTTTCTTT.

This chain connects TRBV28 to TRBJ2-4; D might be TRBD1 (6 bases). The ends were cut back, 4 bases at V and 0 bases at J, with 22 bases in the middle. Germline V lookup: CDR1 MDHEN, CDR2 SYDVKM. The CDR3 has 19 residues. CDR3 sequence reads: CASSSGALGRTVAKNIQYF. The CDR3 DNA reads TGTGCCAGCAGTTCCGGGGCCCTCGGTCGGACAGTAGCCAAAAACATTCAGTACTTC.

The gene calls are TRBV11-2 and TRBJ2-1; TRBD2 matches 8 bases. With 1 base clipped from V and 7 bases from J, the junction kept 9 bases outside the gene matches. This CDR3 contains 16 residues. Germline V gene sequence: CDR1 SGHAT, CDR2 FQNNGV. CDR3 sequence reads: CASSLAGGARTNEQFF. The DNA for the CDR3 is TGTGCCAGCAGCTTAGCGGGGGGGGCACGGACTAATGAGCAGTTCTTC.

J is TRBJ1-5 and V is TRBV10-3; tentative D call: TRBD1 (5 bases). CDR1 is ENHRY and CDR2 is SYGVKD in the germline V gene. Trimming took 8 bases from V and 7 from J, leaving 12 bases between them. The CDR3 spans 12 residues. This chain's CDR3 is CAIWSQGQPQHF. CDR3 in DNA: TGTGCCATCTGGAGCCAGGGCCAGCCCCAGCATTTT.

The chain joins TRBV27 to TRBJ2-2; TRBD1 aligns across 8 bases. J lost 4 bases, V lost 7 bases, and 2 bases had no gene match. Germline V lookup: CDR1 MNHEY, CDR2 SMNVEV (reference sequence). This CDR3 spans 13 amino acids. CDR3 residues: CASTRGLTGELFF. The CDR3 DNA sequence: TGTGCCAGCACCAGGGGGCTCACCGGGGAGCTGTTTTTT.

V usage is TRBV7-2 and J usage is TRBJ2-4, with TRBD1 matching 7 bases. The junction had 3 bases not matched to a gene; V was cut back by 1 base and J by 3 bases. The V gene's germline CDR1 is SGHTA and CDR2 FQGNSA. The CDR3 is made up of 15 amino acids. The CDR3 is CASSLVSGGKNIQYF. In DNA, the CDR3 is TGTGCCAGCAGCTTAGTTTCAGGGGGCAAAAACATTCAGTACTTC.

The chain links TRBV6-1 to TRBJ2-3, with D perhaps TRBD2 (7 bases). The V end was cut by 2 bases, the J end by 2 bases, with 26 bases between. The CDR3 length is 20 residues. Germline loops: CDR1 MNHNS, CDR2 SASEGT. The CDR3 here is CASSENWRGGPRIFTDTQYF. The CDR3, as DNA: TGTGCCAGCAGTGAAAATTGGAGGGGGGGGCCCCGGATTTTCACAGATACGCAGTATTTT.

The V gene is TRBV29-1, the J gene TRBJ2-3; TRBD2 is a possible D gene (6 bases). This CDR3 contains 13 residues. Germline V gene lookup returns CDR1 SQVTM and CDR2 ANQGSEA. Trimming left V 5 bases short and J 2 bases short, with 11 bases between. The CDR3 DNA is TGCAGCGTTTGGGGCGGGGTCACAGATACGCAGTATTTT. It codes for CSVWGGVTDTQYF.

The CDR3 DNA reads as TGTGCCAGCAGTTTGGTCTTCGATGGACAGACTGGTGGCTACACCTTC. It codes for CASSLVFDGQTGGYTF. This chain links TRBV28 with TRBJ1-2, with TRBD1 as a possible D gene (6 bases). Trimming shortened V by 3 bases and J by 7 bases, and 21 bases separated the two germline ends. Germline CDR1 and CDR2: MDHEN and SYDVKM. This CDR3 is 16 amino acids long.

The chain combines TRBV14 with TRBJ2-2; 7 bases match TRBD1. This CDR3 is 16 amino acids long. V dropped 1 base and J dropped 5; count of bases not matched to a gene: 7. Looked up from germline, CDR1 is SGHDN and CDR2 is FVKESK. The CDR3, as DNA: TGTGCCAGCAGCCAAGGAGCCAGGGGGTGGACCGGGGAGCTGTTTTTT. Its translation: CASSQGARGWTGELFF.

This clone was observed once. The same CDR3 is also encoded by other DNA sequences in this sample. J is TRBJ1-1 and V is TRBV19, with a tentative D call TRBD1 (5 bases). V gave up 2 bases and J gave up 7 bases, with 8 bases separating them. Germline CDR1 is LNHDA and CDR2 is SQIVND (reference sequence). The CDR3 is made up of 12 amino acids. CDR3 protein: CASSIRGGEAFF. The CDR3 nucleotides are TGTGCCAGTAGTATACGCGGGGGTGAAGCTTTCTTT.

The V gene is TRBV15, the J gene TRBJ1-5, with 7 bases aligning to TRBD1. J gave up 0 bases and V 0 bases, and 2 bases lay outside the gene matches. The CDR3 spans 16 residues. In germline, CDR1 is LNHNV, CDR2 YYDKDF (reference sequence). DNA for the CDR3: TGTGCCACCAGCAGAGAGGGACAGCTTAGCAATCAGCCCCAGCATTTT. Translation: CATSREGQLSNQPQHF.

The chain employs TRBV6-2 or TRBV6-3 and TRBJ2-1; weak D call: TRBD2 (6 bases). The germline V gene encodes CDR1 MNHEY and CDR2 SVGEGT. The germline V and J ends were trimmed by 5 bases and 3 bases, with 14 bases remaining between them. This CDR3 contains 15 residues. In nucleotides, the CDR3 is TGTGCCAGCAGTGGGACTCTCGATTACTACAATGAGCAGTTCTTC. Amino acid sequence: CASSGTLDYYNEQFF.

The CDR3 loop is CASSDNLRGEQYF. As DNA, the CDR3 is TGTGCCAGCAGTGACAATCTACGGGGAGAGCAGTACTTC. The chain employs TRBV6-4 and TRBJ2-7, with D possibly being TRBD2 (5 bases). V shed 2 bases and J shed 7 bases, with 12 bases lying between them. The CDR3 spans 13 residues. The germline gives CDR1 MRHNA, CDR2 SNTAGT.

The V and J genes are TRBV7-2 and TRBJ2-7, with 8 bases aligning to TRBD1. Per germline, CDR1 SGHTA and CDR2 FQGNSA. V lost 2 bases and J lost 6; bases outside the gene matches: 9. The CDR3 is made up of 15 amino acids. The CDR3 DNA follows: TGTGCCAGCAGCTTAAGTTGGGGACAGGCTCGCGAGCAGTACTTC. Translating it yields CASSLSWGQAREQYF.

The table lists this clone with a count of one. V is TRBV28 and J is TRBJ1-4; 7 bases agree with TRBD1. The CDR3 is 15 residues long. Germline CDR1 is MDHEN and CDR2 is SYDVKM. Trimming took 5 bases from V and 4 from J; bases not matched to a gene: 7. The CDR3 reads CASSARTGINEKLFF. In DNA form, the CDR3 reads TGTGCCAGCAGTGCCCGGACAGGCATTAATGAAAAACTGTTTTTT.